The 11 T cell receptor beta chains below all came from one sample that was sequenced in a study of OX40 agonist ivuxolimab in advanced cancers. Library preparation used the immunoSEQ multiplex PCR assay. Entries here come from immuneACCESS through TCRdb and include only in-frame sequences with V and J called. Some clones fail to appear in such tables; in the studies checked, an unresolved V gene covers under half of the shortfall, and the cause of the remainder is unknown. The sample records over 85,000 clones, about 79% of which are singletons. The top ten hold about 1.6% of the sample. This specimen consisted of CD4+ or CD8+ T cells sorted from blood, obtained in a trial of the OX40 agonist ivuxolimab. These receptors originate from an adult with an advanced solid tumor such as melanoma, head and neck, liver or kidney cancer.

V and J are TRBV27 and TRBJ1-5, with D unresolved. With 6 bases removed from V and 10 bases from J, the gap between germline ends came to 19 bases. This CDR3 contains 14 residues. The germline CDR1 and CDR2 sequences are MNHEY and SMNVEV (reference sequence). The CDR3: CASSPKSSANPQHF. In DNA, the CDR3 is TGTGCCAGCAGCCCCAAGTCGTCGGCAAACCCCCAGCATTTT.

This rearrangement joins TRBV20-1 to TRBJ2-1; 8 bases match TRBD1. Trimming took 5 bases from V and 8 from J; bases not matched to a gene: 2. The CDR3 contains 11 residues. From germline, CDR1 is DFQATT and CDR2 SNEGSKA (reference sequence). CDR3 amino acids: CSAGQGDEQFF. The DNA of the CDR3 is TGCAGTGCTGGACAGGGCGATGAGCAGTTCTTC.

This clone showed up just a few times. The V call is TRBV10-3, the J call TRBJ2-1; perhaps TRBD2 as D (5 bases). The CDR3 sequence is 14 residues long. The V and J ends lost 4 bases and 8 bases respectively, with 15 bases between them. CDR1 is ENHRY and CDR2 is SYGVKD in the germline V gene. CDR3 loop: CAISAGVLRDEQFF. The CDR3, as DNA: TGTGCCATCAGTGCCGGGGTCCTTCGGGATGAGCAGTTCTTC.

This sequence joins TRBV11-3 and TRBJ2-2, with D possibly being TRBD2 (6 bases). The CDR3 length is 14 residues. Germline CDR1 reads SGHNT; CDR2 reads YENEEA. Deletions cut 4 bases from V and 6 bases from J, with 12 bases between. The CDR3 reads CASSSGLPPGELFF. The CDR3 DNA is TGTGCCAGCAGCTCTGGACTACCCCCCGGGGAGCTGTTTTTT. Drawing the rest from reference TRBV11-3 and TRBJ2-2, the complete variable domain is EAGVVQSPRYKIIEKKQPVAFWCNPISGHNTLYWYLQNLGQGPELLIRYENEEAVDDSQLPKDRFSAERLKGVDSTLKIQPAELGDSAVYLCASSSGLPPGELFFGEGSRLTVL.

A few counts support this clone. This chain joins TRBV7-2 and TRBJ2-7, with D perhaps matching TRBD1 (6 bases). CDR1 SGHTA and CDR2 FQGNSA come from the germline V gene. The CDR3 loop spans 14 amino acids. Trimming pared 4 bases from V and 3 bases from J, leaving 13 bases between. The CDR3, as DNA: TGTGCCAGCAGCTCCAGCCGGGACAACTACGAGCAGTACTTC. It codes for CASSSSRDNYEQYF.

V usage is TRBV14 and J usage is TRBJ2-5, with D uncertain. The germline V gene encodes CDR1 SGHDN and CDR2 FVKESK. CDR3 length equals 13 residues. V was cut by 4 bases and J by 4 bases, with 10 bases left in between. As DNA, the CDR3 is TGTGCCAGCAGCCCCTACCGTTTAGAGACCCAGTACTTC. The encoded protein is CASSPYRLETQYF.

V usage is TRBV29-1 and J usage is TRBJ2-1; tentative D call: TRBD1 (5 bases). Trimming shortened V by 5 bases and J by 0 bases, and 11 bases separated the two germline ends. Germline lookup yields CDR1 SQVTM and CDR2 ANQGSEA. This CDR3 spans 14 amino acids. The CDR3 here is CSVHHRSSYNEQFF. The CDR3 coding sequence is TGCAGCGTTCATCACAGGAGCTCCTACAATGAGCAGTTCTTC.

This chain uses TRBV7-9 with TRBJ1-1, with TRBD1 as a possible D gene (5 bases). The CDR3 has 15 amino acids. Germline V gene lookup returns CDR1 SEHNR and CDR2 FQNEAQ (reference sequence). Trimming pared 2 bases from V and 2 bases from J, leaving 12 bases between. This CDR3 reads CASSLRDGINTEAFF. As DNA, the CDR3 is TGTGCCAGCAGCTTACGGGACGGGATTAACACTGAAGCTTTCTTT.

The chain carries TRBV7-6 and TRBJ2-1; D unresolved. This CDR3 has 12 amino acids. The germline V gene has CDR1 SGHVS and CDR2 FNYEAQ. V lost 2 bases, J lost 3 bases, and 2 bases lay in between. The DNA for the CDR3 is TGTGCCAGCAGCTTACTCTACAATGAGCAGTTCTTC. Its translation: CASSLLYNEQFF.

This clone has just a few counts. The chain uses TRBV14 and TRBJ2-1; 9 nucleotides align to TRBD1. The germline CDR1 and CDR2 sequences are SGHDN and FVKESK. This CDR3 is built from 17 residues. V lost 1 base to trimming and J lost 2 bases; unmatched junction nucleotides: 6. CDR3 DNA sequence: TGTGCCAGCAGCCAAGGGCCGGACAGGGGTACCTACAATGAGCAGTTCTTC. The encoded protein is CASSQGPDRGTYNEQFF.

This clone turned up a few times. For the CDR3, the DNA is TGCAGCTTCCGGGACAGGGATCAGCCCCAGCATTTT. Its translation is CSFRDRDQPQHF. The V and J genes are TRBV29-1 and TRBJ1-5; 9 bases are a match to TRBD1. CDR3 length: 12 residues. From germline, CDR1 is SQVTM and CDR2 ANQGSEA. The trim removed 8 bases at V and 5 bases at J, leaving 4 bases unmatched.